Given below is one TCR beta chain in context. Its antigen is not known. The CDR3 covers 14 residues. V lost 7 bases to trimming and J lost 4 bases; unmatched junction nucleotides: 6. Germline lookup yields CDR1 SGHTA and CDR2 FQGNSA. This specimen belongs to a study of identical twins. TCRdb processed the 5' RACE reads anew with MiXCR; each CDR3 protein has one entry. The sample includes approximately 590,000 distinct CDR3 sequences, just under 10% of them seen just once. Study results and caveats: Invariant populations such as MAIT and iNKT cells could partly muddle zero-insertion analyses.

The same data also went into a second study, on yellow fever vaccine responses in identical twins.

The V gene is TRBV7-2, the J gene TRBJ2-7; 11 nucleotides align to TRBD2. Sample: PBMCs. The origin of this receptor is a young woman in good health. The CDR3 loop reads CASIITSGSYEQYF. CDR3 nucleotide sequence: TGTGCCAGCATCATAACTAGCGGGAGTTACGAGCAGTACTTC.